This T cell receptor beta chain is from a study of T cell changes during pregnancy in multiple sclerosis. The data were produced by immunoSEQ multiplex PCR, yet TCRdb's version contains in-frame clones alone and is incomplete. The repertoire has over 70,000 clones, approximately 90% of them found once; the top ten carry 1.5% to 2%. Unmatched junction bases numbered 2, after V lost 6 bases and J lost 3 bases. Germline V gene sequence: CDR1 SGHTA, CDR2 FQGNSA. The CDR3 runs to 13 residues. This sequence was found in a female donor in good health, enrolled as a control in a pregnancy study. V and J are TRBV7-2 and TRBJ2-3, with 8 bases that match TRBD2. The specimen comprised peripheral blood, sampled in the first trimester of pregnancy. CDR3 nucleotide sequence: TGTGCCAGCAGTAGCGGGGTAACAGATACGCAGTATTTT. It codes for CASSSGVTDTQYF. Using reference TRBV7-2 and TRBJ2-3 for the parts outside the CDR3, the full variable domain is GAGVSQSPSNKVTEKGKDVELRCDPISGHTALYWYRQSLGQGLEFLIYFQGNSAPDKSGLPSDRFSAERTGGSVSTLTIQRTQQEDSAVYLCASSSGVTDTQYFGPGTRLTVL.